The clone carrying this TCR beta chain has a handful of counts. Antigen: not known. The sample comes from a study of CD8+ T cells in alopecia areata. Whole-study context: The study gave treated patients oral tofacitinib at 5 to 10 mg twice daily. Percentage of affected scalp area was the basis on which treated patients' severity was scored.

Treatment noted: oral pan-JAK inhibitor, 5-10 mg twice daily. Study-level results: Sequencing of scalp samples also captures resident alphabeta T cells of normal skin.

The CDR3 totals 14 residues. The ends were cut back, 6 bases at V and 2 bases at J, with 12 bases in the middle. Germline V gene sequence: CDR1 MNHNS, CDR2 SASEGT. Extracted RNA was reverse transcribed into cDNA, the sequencing template. Produced via immunoSEQ multiplex PCR; TCRdb's table is partial and in-frame only. Counted here are 200,000 or so clones, roughly 64% occurring once; the ten biggest clones make up about 5%. The chain joins TRBV6-1 to TRBJ2-3; D might be TRBD1 (7 bases). The sequence came from a human donor with alopecia areata. Specimen: CD4+ T cells sorted from blood, collected at week 24, from a patient treated with tofacitinib. The CDR3 is CASRAGGPTDTQYF. The CDR3 DNA reads as TGTGCCAGCAGAGCAGGGGGGCCCACAGATACGCAGTATTTT.